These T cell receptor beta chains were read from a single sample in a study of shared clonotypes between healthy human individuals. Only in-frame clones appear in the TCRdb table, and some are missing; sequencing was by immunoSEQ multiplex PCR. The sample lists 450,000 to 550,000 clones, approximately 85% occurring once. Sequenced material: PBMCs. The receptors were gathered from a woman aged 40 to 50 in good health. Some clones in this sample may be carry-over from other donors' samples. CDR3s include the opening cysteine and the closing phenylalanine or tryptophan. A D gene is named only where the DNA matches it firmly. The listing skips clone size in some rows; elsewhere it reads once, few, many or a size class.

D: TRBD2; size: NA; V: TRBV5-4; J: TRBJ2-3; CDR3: CASSLGGGGREHTDTQYF; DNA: TGTGCCAGCAGCTTGGGAGGTGGCGGGAGAGAACACACAGATACGCAGTATTTT
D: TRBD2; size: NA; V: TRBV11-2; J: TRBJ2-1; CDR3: CASSSGLAGGSYNEQFF; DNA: TGTGCCAGCAGCTCAGGACTAGCGGGGGGATCCTACAATGAGCAGTTCTTC
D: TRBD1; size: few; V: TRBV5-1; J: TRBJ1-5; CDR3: CASSPGQGRQPQHF; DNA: TGCGCCAGCAGCCCGGGACAGGGACGCCAGCCCCAGCATTTT
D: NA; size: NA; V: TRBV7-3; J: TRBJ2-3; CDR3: CASSPPEGTQYF; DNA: TGTGCCAGCAGCCCCCCGGAAGGTACGCAGTATTTT
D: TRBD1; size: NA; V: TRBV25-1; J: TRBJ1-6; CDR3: CASSEPRQGGNSPLHF; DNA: TGTGCCAGCAGTGAACCCCGACAGGGTGGGAATTCACCCCTCCACTTT
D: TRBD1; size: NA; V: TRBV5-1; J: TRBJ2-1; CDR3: CASSPRGDRANEQFF; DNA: TGCGCCAGCAGCCCTAGGGGAGACAGGGCGAATGAGCAGTTCTTC
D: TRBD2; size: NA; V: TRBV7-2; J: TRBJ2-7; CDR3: CASSLGSAGVYEQYF; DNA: TGTGCCAGCAGCTTAGGGTCAGCGGGAGTTTACGAGCAGTACTTC
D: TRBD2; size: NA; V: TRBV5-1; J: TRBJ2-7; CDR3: CASSLLAGSTYEQYF; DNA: TGCGCCAGCAGTCTCCTAGCGGGGTCGACCTACGAGCAGTACTTC
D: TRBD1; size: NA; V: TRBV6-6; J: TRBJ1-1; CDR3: CASSPGQGAHAFF; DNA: TGTGCCAGCAGTCCGGGACAGGGGGCGCATGCTTTCTTT
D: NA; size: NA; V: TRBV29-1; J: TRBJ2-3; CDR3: CSARWASTDTQYF; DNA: TGCAGCGCCCGCTGGGCTAGCACAGATACGCAGTATTTT
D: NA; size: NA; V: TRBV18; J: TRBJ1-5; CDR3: CASSALGQTNQPQHF; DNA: TGTGCCAGCTCAGCCTTGGGGCAGACAAATCAGCCCCAGCATTTT
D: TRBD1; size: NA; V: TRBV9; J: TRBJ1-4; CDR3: CASSVDPQGMGEKLFF; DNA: TGTGCCAGCAGCGTAGATCCACAGGGGATGGGAGAAAAACTGTTTTTT
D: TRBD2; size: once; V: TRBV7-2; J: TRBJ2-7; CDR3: CASSIAGSSYEQYF; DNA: TGTGCCAGCAGCATAGCGGGATCCTCCTACGAGCAGTACTTC
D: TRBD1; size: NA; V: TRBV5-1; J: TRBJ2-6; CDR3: CASSHHRTGLRPGANVLTF; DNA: TGCGCCAGCAGCCACCACCGGACAGGGTTACGTCCTGGGGCCAACGTCCTGACTTTC
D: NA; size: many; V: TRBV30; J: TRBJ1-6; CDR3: CAWSIQGPYSPLHF; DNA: TGTGCCTGGAGTATACAGGGACCCTATTCACCCCTCCACTTT
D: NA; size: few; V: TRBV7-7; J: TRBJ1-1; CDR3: CASSLELNTEAFF; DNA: TGTGCTAGCAGCTTAGAGCTGAACACTGAAGCTTTCTTT
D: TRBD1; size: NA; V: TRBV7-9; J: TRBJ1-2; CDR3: CASRNTGGSGYTF; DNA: TGTGCCAGCAGGAACACAGGGGGCTCGGGCTACACCTTC
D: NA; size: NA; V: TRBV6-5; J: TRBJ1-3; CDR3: CASSYNPVSSGNTIYF; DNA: TGTGCCAGCAGTTACAATCCGGTTAGCTCTGGAAACACCATATATTTT
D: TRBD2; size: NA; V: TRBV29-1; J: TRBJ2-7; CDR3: CSVEDGAGGDEQYF; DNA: TGCAGCGTTGAAGACGGGGCGGGGGGTGACGAGCAGTACTTC
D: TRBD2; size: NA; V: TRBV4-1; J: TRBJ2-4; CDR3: CASSPSGTSGFPGMAKNIQYF; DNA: TGCGCCAGCAGCCCCAGCGGGACTAGCGGGTTCCCGGGGATGGCCAAAAACATTCAGTACTTC
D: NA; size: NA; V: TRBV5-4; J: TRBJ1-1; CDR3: CASSLVGEGTEAFF; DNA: TGTGCCAGCAGCTTGGTTGGGGAGGGCACTGAAGCTTTCTTT
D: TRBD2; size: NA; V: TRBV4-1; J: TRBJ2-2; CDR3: CASSSSSGIANTGELFF; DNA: TGCGCCAGCAGCTCTTCTAGCGGGATCGCGAACACCGGGGAGCTGTTTTTT
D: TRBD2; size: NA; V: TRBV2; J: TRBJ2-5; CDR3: CASTGILAGGGETQYF; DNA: TGTGCCAGCACCGGAATACTAGCGGGAGGCGGGGAGACCCAGTACTTC
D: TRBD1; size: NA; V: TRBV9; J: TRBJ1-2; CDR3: CASSSPTGVTGGYTF; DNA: TGTGCCAGCAGCTCCCCGACAGGGGTAACGGGGGGCTACACCTTC
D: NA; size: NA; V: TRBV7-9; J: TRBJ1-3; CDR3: CASSAGAGNTIYF; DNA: TGTGCCAGCAGCGCAGGGGCAGGAAACACCATATATTTT
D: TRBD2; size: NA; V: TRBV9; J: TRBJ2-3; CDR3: CASKPGLASDTQYF; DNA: TGTGCCAGCAAACCGGGACTAGCCTCAGATACGCAGTATTTT
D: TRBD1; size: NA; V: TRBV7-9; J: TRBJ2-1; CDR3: CASSSQGAGNEQFF; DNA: TGTGCCAGCAGCTCACAGGGGGCTGGCAATGAGCAGTTCTTC
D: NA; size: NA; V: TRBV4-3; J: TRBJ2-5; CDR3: CASSQETGIPSQETQYF; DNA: TGCGCCAGCAGCCAAGAAACAGGGATACCCAGCCAGGAGACCCAGTACTTC
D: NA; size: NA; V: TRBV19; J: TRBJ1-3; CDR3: CASTPHPTGRSGNTIYF; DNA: TGTGCCAGTACCCCACACCCTACAGGCCGCTCTGGAAACACCATATATTTT
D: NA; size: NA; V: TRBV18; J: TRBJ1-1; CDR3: CASSRGDNTEAFF; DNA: TGTGCCAGCTCACGCGGCGACAACACTGAAGCTTTCTTT
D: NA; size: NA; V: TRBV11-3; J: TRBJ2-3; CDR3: CASSLGARTTDTQYF; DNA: TGTGCCAGCAGCTTAGGGGCCAGGACCACAGATACGCAGTATTTT
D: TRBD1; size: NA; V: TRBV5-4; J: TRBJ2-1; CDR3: CASSWDRGGGNEQFF; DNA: TGTGCCAGCAGCTGGGACAGGGGAGGGGGCAATGAGCAGTTCTTC
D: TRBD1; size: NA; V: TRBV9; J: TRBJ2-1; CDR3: CASRPHPNEGALANEQFF; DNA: TGTGCCAGCAGACCCCATCCCAATGAGGGGGCGCTTGCCAATGAGCAGTTCTTC
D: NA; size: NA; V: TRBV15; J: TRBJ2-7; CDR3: CATSRERDYEQYF; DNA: TGTGCCACCAGCAGAGAGCGGGACTACGAGCAGTACTTC
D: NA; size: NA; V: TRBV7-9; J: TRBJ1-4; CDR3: CASSLYEKLFF; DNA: TGTGCCAGCAGCTTATATGAAAAACTGTTTTTT
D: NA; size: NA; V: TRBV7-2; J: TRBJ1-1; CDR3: CASSPGTNTEAFF; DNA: TGTGCCAGCAGCCCCGGGACGAACACTGAAGCTTTCTTT
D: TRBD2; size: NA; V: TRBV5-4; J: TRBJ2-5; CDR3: CASSPPASGNQETQYF; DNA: TGTGCCAGCAGCCCTCCGGCTAGCGGGAATCAAGAGACCCAGTACTTC
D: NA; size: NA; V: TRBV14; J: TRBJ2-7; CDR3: CASARGRGPYEQYF; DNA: TGTGCCAGCGCACGGGGACGGGGCCCCTACGAGCAGTACTTC
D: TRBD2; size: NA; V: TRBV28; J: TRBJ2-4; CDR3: CASSLSTGLAGAKNIQYF; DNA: TGTGCCAGCAGTTTATCCACGGGACTAGCGGGAGCCAAAAACATTCAGTACTTC
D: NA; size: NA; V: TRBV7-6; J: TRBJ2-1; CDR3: CASSLNRYNEQFF; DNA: TGTGCCAGCAGCTTGAACAGATACAATGAGCAGTTCTTC
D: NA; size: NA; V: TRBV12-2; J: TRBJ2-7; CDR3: CASRLASGRSTYEQYF; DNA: TGTGCAAGTCGCTTAGCAAGCGGGAGATCTACCTACGAGCAGTACTTC
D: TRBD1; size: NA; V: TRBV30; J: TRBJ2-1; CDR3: CAWSVRGTGGHEQFF; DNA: TGTGCCTGGAGTGTCCGAGGGACAGGGGGCCATGAGCAGTTCTTC
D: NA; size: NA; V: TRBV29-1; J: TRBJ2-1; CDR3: CSVSWGGQSDEQFF; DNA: TGCAGCGTTTCCTGGGGCGGGCAGTCCGATGAGCAGTTCTTC
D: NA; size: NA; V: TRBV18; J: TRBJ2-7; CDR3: CASSPPGYLGLGEQYF; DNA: TGTGCCAGCTCACCCCCGGGGTACTTAGGGCTGGGTGAGCAGTACTTC
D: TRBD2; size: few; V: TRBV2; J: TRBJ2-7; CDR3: CASKRTSGVTYEQYF; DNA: TGTGCCAGCAAAAGGACTAGCGGGGTAACCTACGAGCAGTACTTC
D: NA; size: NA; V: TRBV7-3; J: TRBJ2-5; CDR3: CASSSMGDETQYF; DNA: TGTGCCAGCAGCTCCATGGGGGACGAGACCCAGTACTTC
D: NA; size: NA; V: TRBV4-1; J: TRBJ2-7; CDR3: CASSQAGASSYEQYF; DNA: TGCGCCAGCAGCCAAGCGGGAGCGAGCTCCTACGAGCAGTACTTC
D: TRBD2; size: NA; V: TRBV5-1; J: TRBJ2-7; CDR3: CASSFGLAGGALLGDEQYF; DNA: TGCGCCAGCAGCTTCGGGTTGGCGGGAGGGGCTCTTTTGGGTGACGAGCAGTACTTC
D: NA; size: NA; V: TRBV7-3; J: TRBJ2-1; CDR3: CASSSTGNEQFF; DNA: TGTGCCAGCAGTTCAACAGGGAATGAGCAGTTCTTC
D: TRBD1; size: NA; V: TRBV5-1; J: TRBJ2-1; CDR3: CASSVTGESYNEQFF; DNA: TGCGCCAGCAGCGTGACAGGGGAAAGCTACAATGAGCAGTTCTTC
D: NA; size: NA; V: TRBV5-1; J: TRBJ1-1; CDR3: CASSLAGTTEAFF; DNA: TGCGCCAGCAGCCTAGCAGGGACCACTGAAGCTTTCTTT
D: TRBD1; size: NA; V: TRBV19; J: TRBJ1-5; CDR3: CASSPRQGANVLEPQHF; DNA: TGTGCCAGTAGTCCCCGGCAGGGGGCGAATGTATTGGAGCCCCAGCATTTT
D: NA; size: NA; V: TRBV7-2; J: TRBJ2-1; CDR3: CASSLEGSSYNEQFF; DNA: TGTGCCAGCAGCTTGGAGGGAAGCTCCTACAATGAGCAGTTCTTC